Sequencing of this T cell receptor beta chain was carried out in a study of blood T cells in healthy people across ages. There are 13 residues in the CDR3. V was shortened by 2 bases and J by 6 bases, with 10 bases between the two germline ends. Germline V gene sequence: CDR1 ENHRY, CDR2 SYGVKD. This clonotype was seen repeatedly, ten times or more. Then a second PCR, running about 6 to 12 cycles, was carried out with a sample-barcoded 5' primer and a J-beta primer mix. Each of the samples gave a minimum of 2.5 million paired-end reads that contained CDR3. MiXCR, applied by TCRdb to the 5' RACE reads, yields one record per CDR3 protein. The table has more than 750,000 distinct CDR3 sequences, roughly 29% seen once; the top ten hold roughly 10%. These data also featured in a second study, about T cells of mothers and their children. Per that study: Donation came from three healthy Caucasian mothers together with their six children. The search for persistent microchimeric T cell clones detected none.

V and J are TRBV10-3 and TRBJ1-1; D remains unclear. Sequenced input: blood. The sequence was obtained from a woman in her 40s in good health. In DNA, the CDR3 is TGTGCCATCAGTGAGAGGCCAGCGGCTGAAGCTTTCTTT. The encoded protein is CAISERPAAEAFF.